The entry below gives a single T cell receptor beta chain sequence along with its context. The target antigen is unknown. The entry originates in a study of T cell repertoires in cytomegalovirus infection. Study outcomes and limitations: Within the response measured ex vivo, HLA-C-restricted CMV-specific TCR beta clonotypes were dominant.

Each CDR3 protein gets one entry after TCRdb re-called the reads with MiXCR. The sample contains fewer than 65,000 distinct CDR3 sequences, around 20% of which appear only once. V was shortened by 5 bases and J by 2 bases, with 16 bases between the two germline ends. The CDR3 consists of 15 residues. Per germline, CDR1 MNHEY and CDR2 SVGEGT. This receptor was taken from a human donor in good health (CMV status not recorded). Some clones in this sample may be carry-over from other donors' samples. The sample in question was CD8+ T cells from cultured PBMCs, obtained from culture after CMV antigen stimulation. The chain combines TRBV6-2 or TRBV6-3 with TRBJ2-7; D gene uncertain. The CDR3 coding sequence is TGTGCCAGCAGTACCCCCCCGACAAGCACCTACGAGCAGTACTTC. It translates to CASSTPPTSTYEQYF.